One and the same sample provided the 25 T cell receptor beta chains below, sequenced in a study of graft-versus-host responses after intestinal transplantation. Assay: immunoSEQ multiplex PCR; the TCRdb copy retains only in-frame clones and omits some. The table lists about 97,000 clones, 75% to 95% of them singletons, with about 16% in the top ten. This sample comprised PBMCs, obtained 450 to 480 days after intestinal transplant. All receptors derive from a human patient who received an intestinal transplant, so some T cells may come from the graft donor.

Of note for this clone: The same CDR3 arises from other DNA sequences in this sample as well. Here the CDR3 reads CASSIGWGNEKLFF. The CDR3, as DNA: TGTGCCAGTAGTATCGGGTGGGGAAATGAAAAACTGTTTTTT. This chain uses TRBV19 with TRBJ1-4, with D unclear. Germline assignment: CDR1 LNHDA and CDR2 SQIVND (reference sequence). V dropped 3 bases and J dropped 5 bases, with 10 bases sitting between them. CDR3 length: 14 amino acids.

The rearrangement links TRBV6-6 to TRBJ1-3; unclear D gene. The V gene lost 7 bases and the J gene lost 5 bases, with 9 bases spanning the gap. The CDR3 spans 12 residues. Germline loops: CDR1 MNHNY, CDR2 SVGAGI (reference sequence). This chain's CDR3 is CASKPDRNTIYF. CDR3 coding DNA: TGTGCCAGCAAACCAGATAGAAACACCATATATTTT.

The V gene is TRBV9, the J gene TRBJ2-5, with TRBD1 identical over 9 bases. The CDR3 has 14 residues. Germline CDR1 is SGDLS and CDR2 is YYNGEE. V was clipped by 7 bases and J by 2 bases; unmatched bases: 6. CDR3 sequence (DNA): TGTGCCAGCTCCCGACAGGGGGTACAAGAGACCCAGTACTTC. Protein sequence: CASSRQGVQETQYF.

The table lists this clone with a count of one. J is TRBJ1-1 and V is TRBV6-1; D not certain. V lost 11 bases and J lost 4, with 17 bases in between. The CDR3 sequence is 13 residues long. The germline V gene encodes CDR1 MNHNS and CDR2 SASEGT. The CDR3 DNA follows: TGTGCCGGACGTGTAGGTCAAAGCACTGAAGCTTTCTTT. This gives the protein CAGRVGQSTEAFF.

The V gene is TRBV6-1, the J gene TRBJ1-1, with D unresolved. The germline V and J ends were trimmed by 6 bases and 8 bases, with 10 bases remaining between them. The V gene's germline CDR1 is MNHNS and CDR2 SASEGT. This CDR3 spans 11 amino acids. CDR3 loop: CASRVGTEAFF. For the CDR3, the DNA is TGTGCCAGCAGGGTGGGCACCGAAGCTTTCTTT.

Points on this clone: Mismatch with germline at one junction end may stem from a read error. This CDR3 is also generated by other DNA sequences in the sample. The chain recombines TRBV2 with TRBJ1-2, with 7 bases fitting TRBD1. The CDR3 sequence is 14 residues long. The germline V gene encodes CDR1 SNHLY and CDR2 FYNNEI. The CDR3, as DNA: TGTGCCAGCAGTGCAGACAGGGTCGTGGGCGGCTATACCTTC. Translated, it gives CASSADRVVGGYTF.

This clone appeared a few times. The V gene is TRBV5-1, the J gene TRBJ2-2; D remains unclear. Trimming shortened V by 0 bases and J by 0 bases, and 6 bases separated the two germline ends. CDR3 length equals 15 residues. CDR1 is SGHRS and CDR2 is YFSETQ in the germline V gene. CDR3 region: CASSLGGSNTGELFF. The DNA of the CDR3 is TGCGCCAGCAGCTTGGGGGGATCGAACACCGGGGAGCTGTTTTTT.

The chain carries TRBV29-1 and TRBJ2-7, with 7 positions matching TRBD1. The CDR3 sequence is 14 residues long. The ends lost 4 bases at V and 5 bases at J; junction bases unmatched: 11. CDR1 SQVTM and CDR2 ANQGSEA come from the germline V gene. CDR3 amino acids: CSVVGPGGVNEQYF. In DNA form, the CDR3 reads TGCAGCGTTGTAGGGCCAGGGGGAGTCAACGAGCAGTACTTC.

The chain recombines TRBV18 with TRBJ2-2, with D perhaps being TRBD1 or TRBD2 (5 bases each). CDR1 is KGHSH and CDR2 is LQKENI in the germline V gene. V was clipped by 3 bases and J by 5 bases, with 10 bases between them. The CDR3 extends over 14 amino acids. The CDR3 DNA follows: TGTGCCAGCTCACCTGGGACCCCAACCGGGGAGCTGTTTTTT. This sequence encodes CASSPGTPTGELFF. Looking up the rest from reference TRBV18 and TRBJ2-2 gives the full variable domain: NAGVMQNPRHLVRRRGQEARLRCSPMKGHSHVYWYRQLPEEGLKFMVYLQKENIIDESGMPKERFSAEFPKEGPSILRIQQVVRGDSAAYFCASSPGTPTGELFFGEGSRLTVL.

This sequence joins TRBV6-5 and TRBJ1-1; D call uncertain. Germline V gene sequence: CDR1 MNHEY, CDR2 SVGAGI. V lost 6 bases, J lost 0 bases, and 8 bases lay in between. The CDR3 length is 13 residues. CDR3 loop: CASRRPVNTEAFF. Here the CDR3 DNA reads TGTGCCAGCAGACGACCGGTGAACACTGAAGCTTTCTTT.

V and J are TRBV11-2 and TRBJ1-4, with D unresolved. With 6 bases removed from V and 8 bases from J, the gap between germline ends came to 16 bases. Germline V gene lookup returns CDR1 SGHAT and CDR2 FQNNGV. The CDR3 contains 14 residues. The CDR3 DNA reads TGTGCCAGCAGAATGAAAGGGTTTCGGGAAAAACTGTTTTTT. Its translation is CASRMKGFREKLFF.

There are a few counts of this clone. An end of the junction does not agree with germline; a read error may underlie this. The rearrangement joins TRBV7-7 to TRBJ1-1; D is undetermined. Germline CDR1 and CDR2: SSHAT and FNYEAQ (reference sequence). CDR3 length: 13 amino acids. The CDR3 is CASSRDKNTEAFF. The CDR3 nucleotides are TGTGCTAGCAGCCGAGACAAGAACACTGAAGCTTTCTTT.

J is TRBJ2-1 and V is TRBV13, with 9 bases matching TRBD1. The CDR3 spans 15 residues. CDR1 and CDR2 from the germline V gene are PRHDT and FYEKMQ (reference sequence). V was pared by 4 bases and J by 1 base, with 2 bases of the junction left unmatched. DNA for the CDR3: TGTGCCAGCAGCTACAGGGGGCCGTCCTACAATGAGCAGTTCTTC. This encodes CASSYRGPSYNEQFF.

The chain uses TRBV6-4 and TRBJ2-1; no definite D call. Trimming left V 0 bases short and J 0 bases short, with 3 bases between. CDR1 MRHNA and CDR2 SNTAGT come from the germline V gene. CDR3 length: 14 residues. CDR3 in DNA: TGTGCCAGCAGTGACTCGAGCTCCTACAATGAGCAGTTCTTC. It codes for CASSDSSSYNEQFF.

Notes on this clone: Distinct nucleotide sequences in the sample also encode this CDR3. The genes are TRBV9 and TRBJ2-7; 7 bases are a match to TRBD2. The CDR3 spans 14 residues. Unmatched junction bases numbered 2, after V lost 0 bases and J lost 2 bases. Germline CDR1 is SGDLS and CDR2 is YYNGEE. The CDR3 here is CASSVGAGTYEQYF. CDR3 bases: TGTGCCAGCAGCGTAGGAGCGGGGACCTACGAGCAGTACTTC.

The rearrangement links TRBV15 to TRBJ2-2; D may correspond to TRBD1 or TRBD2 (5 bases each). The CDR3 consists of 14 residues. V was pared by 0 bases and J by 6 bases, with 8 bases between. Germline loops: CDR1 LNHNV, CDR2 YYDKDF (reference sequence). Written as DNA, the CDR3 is TGTGCCACCAGCAGAGATCGAGGGGCCGGGGAGCTGTTTTTT. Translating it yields CATSRDRGAGELFF. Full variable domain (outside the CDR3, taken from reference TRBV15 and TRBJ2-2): DAMVIQNPRYQVTQFGKPVTLSCSQTLNHNVMYWYQQKSSQAPKLLFHYYDKDFNNEADTPDNFQSRRPNTSFCFLDIRSPGLGDTAMYLCATSRDRGAGELFFGEGSRLTVL.

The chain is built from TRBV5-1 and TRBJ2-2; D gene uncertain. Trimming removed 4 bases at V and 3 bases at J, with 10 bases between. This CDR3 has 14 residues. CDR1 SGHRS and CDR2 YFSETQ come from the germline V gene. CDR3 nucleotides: TGCGCCAGCAGCGCTCTAGGAGACACCGGGGAGCTGTTTTTT. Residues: CASSALGDTGELFF.

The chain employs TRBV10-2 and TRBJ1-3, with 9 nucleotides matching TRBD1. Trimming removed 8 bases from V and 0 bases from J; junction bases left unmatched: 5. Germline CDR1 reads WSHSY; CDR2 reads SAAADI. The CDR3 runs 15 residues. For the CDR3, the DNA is TGCGCCAGCGGACAGGGGTTTCTCTCTGGAAACACCATATATTTT. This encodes CASGQGFLSGNTIYF.

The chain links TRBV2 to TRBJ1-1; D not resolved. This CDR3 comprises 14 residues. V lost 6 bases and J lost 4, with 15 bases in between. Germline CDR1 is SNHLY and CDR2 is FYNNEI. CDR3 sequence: CASRGGLAGTEAFF. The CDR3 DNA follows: TGTGCCAGCAGGGGCGGACTCGCGGGCACTGAAGCTTTCTTT.

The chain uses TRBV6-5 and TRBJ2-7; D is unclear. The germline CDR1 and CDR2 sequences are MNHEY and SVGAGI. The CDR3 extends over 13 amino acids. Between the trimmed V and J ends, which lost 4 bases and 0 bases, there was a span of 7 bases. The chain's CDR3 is CASSWVNSYEQYF. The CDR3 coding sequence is TGTGCCAGCAGTTGGGTTAACTCCTACGAGCAGTACTTC.

The chain's CDR3 is CASSSRNTEAFF. The DNA of the CDR3 is TGTGCCAGCAGTTCCCGCAACACTGAAGCTTTCTTT. The V call is TRBV6-6, the J call TRBJ1-1; no clear D gene. Germline values: CDR1 MNHNY, CDR2 SVGAGI (reference sequence). This CDR3 has 12 amino acids. Between the trimmed V and J ends, which lost 4 bases and 2 bases, there was a span of 5 bases.

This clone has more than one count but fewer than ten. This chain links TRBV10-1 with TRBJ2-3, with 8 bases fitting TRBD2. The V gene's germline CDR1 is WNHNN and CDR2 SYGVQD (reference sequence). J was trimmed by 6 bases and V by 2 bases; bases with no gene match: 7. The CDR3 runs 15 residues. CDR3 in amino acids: CASSEGSGDVDTQYF. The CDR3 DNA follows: TGCGCCAGCAGTGAGGGTAGCGGGGATGTGGATACGCAGTATTTT.

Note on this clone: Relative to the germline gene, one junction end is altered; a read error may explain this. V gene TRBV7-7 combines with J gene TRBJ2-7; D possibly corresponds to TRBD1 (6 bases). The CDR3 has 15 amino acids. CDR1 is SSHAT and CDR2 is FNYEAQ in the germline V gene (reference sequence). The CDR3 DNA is TGTGCTAGCAGCTTAGGTCAGGGGATCGGATACGAGCAGTACTTC. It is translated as CASSLGQGIGYEQYF.

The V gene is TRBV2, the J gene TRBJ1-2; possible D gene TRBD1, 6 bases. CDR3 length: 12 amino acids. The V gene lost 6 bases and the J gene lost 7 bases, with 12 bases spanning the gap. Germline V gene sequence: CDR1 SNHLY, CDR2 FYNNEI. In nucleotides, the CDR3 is TGTGCCAGCAGCACAGGGTGGAGTGGCTACACCTTC. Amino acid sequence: CASSTGWSGYTF.

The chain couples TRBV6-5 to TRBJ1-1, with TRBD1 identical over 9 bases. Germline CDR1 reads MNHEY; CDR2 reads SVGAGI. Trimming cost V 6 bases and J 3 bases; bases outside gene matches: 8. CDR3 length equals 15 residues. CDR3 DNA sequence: TGTGCCAGCAGGGAGACAGGGGGAGAGGACACTGAAGCTTTCTTT. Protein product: CASRETGGEDTEAFF.